The next 25 T cell receptor beta chains were all read from a single sample in a study of blood T cells in healthy people across ages. Next came a second PCR, run for about 7 to 12 cycles, which used a sample-barcoded 5' primer along with a J-beta primer mix. Each CDR3 protein is one row after TCRdb ran MiXCR on the 5' RACE reads. The table includes roughly 1,700,000 distinct CDR3 sequences, roughly 28% detected once. Sample: blood. The receptors come from a woman aged 25 to 39 in good health.

This clonotype was seen just once. V usage is TRBV20-1 and J usage is TRBJ2-7, with 9 bases identical to TRBD2. Germline V gene lookup returns CDR1 DFQATT and CDR2 SNEGSKA (reference sequence). The length of the CDR3 is 14 residues. Trimming at V came to 6 bases and at J to 3 bases, leaving 9 bases not matched to a gene. CDR3 in amino acids: CSARPAGGDYEQYF. CDR3 nucleotide sequence: TGCAGTGCCCGGCCAGCGGGGGGTGACTACGAGCAGTACTTC.

V is TRBV18 and J is TRBJ2-4; possibly TRBD2 for D (6 bases). The end of the DNA is better explained by TRBJ2-7, so the J call may be wrong. The V gene's germline CDR1 is KGHSH and CDR2 LQKENI. CDR3 length: 15 amino acids. CDR3 coding DNA: TGTGCCAGCTCACCTGCCCGGGGGATAGGGGTCGAGCAGTACTTC. Translation gives CASSPARGIGVEQYF.

A few counts support this clonotype. J is TRBJ2-1 and V is TRBV6-5; D is uncertain. V was clipped by 4 bases and J by 8 bases, with 12 bases between them. The CDR3 spans 13 residues. The germline V gene has CDR1 MNHEY and CDR2 SVGAGI. CDR3 DNA sequence: TGTGCCAGCAGTTCCGGTAGTATCTATGAGCAGTTCTTC. This encodes CASSSGSIYEQFF.

The rearrangement links TRBV5-1 to TRBJ1-1; D uncertain. CDR1 and CDR2 (germline): SGHRS, YFSETQ. The CDR3 has 13 residues. Trimming stripped 7 bases from V and 5 bases from J, with 15 bases between. The CDR3 loop is CASGGGRETEAFF. The CDR3 coding sequence is TGCGCCAGCGGCGGTGGAAGGGAGACTGAAGCTTTCTTT.

Comments on this clonotype: One base away lies a much larger clone, so this may be a sequencing read error. V gene TRBV20-1 combines with J gene TRBJ2-4, with a weak D call TRBD1 (5 bases). CDR1 and CDR2 (germline): DFQATT, SNEGSKA (reference sequence). The CDR3 consists of 13 residues. V was clipped by 3 bases and J by 13 bases, with 19 bases between them. CDR3 in DNA: TGCAGTGCTAGCGTTTTTTCTGGGGCTGAGCAGTACTTC. It yields the protein CSASVFSGAEQYF.

The chain combines TRBV6-5 with TRBJ2-1; TRBD2 matches at 8 bases. This CDR3 comprises 16 residues. Germline CDR1 MNHEY, CDR2 SVGAGI. V gave up 6 bases and J gave up 4 bases; unmatched junction bases: 11. In DNA, the CDR3 is TGTGCCAGCAGCCATCCGGGGGTAGCGGGGTACAATGAGCAGTTCTTC. Translated: CASSHPGVAGYNEQFF.

V usage is TRBV24-1 and J usage is TRBJ2-4, with 10 bases identical to TRBD2. The CDR3 runs 15 residues. Germline values: CDR1 KGHDR, CDR2 SFDVKD. The junction had 12 bases not matched to a gene; V was cut back by 4 bases and J by 13 bases. The CDR3 loop is CATSEGTSVVNEQYF. CDR3 coding DNA: TGTGCCACCAGTGAGGGGACTAGCGTTGTGAATGAGCAGTACTTC.

This clonotype was observed a few times. The genes are TRBV5-5 and TRBJ1-6, with D possibly matching TRBD1 (6 bases). This CDR3 has 14 residues. Germline CDR1 SGHKS, CDR2 YYEKEE (reference sequence). With 5 bases removed from V and 10 bases from J, the gap between germline ends came to 16 bases. CDR3 DNA: TGTGCCAGCAGACGTCCGGGGGGCGACTCACCCCTCCACTTT. Protein: CASRRPGGDSPLHF.

Details on this clonotype: A much larger clone lies a single base off, so this may be a read error. The chain recombines TRBV10-3 with TRBJ1-2; 7 bases match TRBD1. Germline V gene lookup returns CDR1 ENHRY and CDR2 SYGVKD. V shed 10 bases, J shed 7 bases, and the junction held 12 bases outside the gene matches. The CDR3 loop spans 13 amino acids. CDR3 bases: TGTGCCAGCAGGGGGGGCTTGCCCTCTGGCTACACCTTC. This translates into CASRGGLPSGYTF.

This clonotype showed up many times. This CDR3 is CASSDVRGPVEQYF. The CDR3 DNA sequence: TGCGCCAGCAGCGATGTGCGGGGGCCTGTCGAGCAGTACTTC. The chain recombines TRBV5-1 with TRBJ2-7, with D possibly being TRBD2 (7 bases). Trimming stripped 4 bases from V and 6 bases from J, with 17 bases between. The CDR3 has 14 amino acids. Germline CDR1 and CDR2: SGHRS and YFSETQ.

The sample holds a few counts of this clonotype. The chain joins TRBV5-1 to TRBJ2-7; D call uncertain. Trimming stripped 6 bases from V and 3 bases from J, with 7 bases between. CDR1 is SGHRS and CDR2 is YFSETQ in the germline V gene. The CDR3 covers 11 residues. The CDR3 DNA sequence: TGCGCCAGCAACAAAGGCTACGAGCAGTACTTC. Its translation is CASNKGYEQYF.

The genes are TRBV14 and TRBJ2-3, with TRBD1 matching over 10 bases. This CDR3 is 17 amino acids long. J was trimmed by 3 bases and V by 1 base; bases with no gene match: 7. Germline-derived CDR1 and CDR2 are SGHDN and FVKESK. The CDR3 is CASSQVEPGQGTDTQYF. CDR3 nucleotide sequence: TGTGCCAGCAGCCAAGTGGAACCGGGACAGGGGACAGATACGCAGTATTTT.

This chain joins TRBV6-4 and TRBJ1-5; D possibly corresponds to TRBD1 (6 bases). Trimming removed 6 bases from V and 1 base from J, with 13 bases in between. Germline V gene sequence: CDR1 MRHNA, CDR2 SNTAGT. The CDR3 spans 15 residues. The CDR3 reads CASRPQGNSNQPQHF. CDR3 DNA: TGTGCCAGCAGGCCCCAGGGGAACAGCAATCAGCCCCAGCATTTT.

This clonotype was observed many times. V usage is TRBV4-1 and J usage is TRBJ2-7; 7 bases agree with TRBD1. Trimming removed 4 bases from V and 2 bases from J; junction bases left unmatched: 11. Germline CDR1 MGHRA, CDR2 YSYEKL. CDR3 length equals 16 residues. In DNA form, the CDR3 reads TGCGCCAGCAGCCCTCCAGGGACAGCTAAAACCTACGAGCAGTACTTC. Its translation: CASSPPGTAKTYEQYF.

Details on this clonotype: At one of its ends the junction is not consistent with the germline gene, which may arise from a read error. CDR3 region: CASSFGSLSGSTDAQYF. CDR3 DNA sequence: TGTGCCAGCAGTTTTGGTTCCCTAAGCGGAAGCACAGATGCGCAGTATTTT. J is TRBJ2-3 and V is TRBV12-3 or TRBV12-4; possible D gene TRBD2, 5 bases. The CDR3 is made up of 17 amino acids.

In regard to this clonotype: The junction does not match germline at one end; this may be a read error. The CDR3 loop is CASSITLAGIRTVTQYF. The CDR3 nucleotides read TGTGCCAGTAGTATAACTCTAGCGGGGATCCGCACAGTTACGCAGTATTTT. The chain couples TRBV19 to TRBJ2-3; 9 bases are a match to TRBD2. This CDR3 has 17 residues. CDR1 is LNHDA, CDR2 SQIVND, per germline (reference sequence).

This clonotype was seen many times. This chain's CDR3 is CSGNRGQGPYEQFF. In DNA, the CDR3 is TGCAGCGGTAATCGGGGACAGGGCCCCTATGAGCAGTTCTTC. V is TRBV29-1 and J is TRBJ2-1; TRBD1 matches at 9 bases. Germline assignment: CDR1 SQVTM and CDR2 ANQGSEA. CDR3 length: 14 residues. The V gene end was trimmed by 7 bases and the J gene end by 8 bases; junction bases not matched to a gene: 12.

This clonotype was picked up a small number of times. The chain recombines TRBV11-2 with TRBJ1-6; a weak D match, TRBD1 (5 bases). Germline V gene lookup returns CDR1 SGHAT and CDR2 FQNNGV. The CDR3 runs to 15 residues. V lost 10 bases and J lost 0, with 13 bases in between. This chain's CDR3 is CAIPRGSSYNSPLHF. For the CDR3, the DNA is TGTGCCATCCCCCGGGGCAGCTCCTATAATTCACCCCTCCACTTT.

The V and J genes are TRBV24-1 and TRBJ2-1, with TRBD2 matching over 14 bases. Germline V lookup: CDR1 KGHDR, CDR2 SFDVKD. The CDR3 extends over 17 amino acids. Trimming removed 5 bases from V and 7 bases from J; junction bases left unmatched: 9. The DNA for the CDR3 is TGTGCCACCAGTGTTACACCGGGACTAGCGGGGGAGAATGAGCAGTTCTTC. This encodes CATSVTPGLAGENEQFF.

This clonotype was counted ten times or more. V is TRBV7-9 and J is TRBJ2-7, with 10 nucleotides matching TRBD1. CDR1 and CDR2 (germline): SEHNR, FQNEAQ (reference sequence). The J segment lost 5 bases and the V segment lost 5 bases, leaving 6 bases of the junction unmatched. The CDR3 runs 14 residues. The CDR3 nucleotides read TGTGCCAGCAGCGCCCGGGACAGGGGCCACGAGCAGTACTTC. Its translation is CASSARDRGHEQYF.

In its sample, this clonotype was seen once. The chain joins TRBV14 to TRBJ2-4, with D unresolved. The closer fit of TRBJ2-7 to the DNA end suggests the J call may be wrong. Germline V gene lookup returns CDR1 SGHDN and CDR2 FVKESK. This CDR3 comprises 14 residues. CDR3 residues: CASSPTGKFYEQYF. Written as DNA, the CDR3 is TGTGCCAGCAGCCCCACGGGCAAGTTCTACGAGCAGTACTTC.

The table lists this clonotype with many counts. V and J are TRBV3-1 and TRBJ2-7; D ambiguous. V lost 0 bases to trimming and J lost 2 bases, with 5 bases between them. Germline V gene sequence: CDR1 LGHDT, CDR2 YNNKEL (reference sequence). CDR3 size: 13 residues. The CDR3 loop is CASSQDTAYEQYF. CDR3 bases: TGTGCCAGCAGCCAAGATACGGCCTACGAGCAGTACTTC.

This rearrangement joins TRBV25-1 to TRBJ2-4; D perhaps matches TRBD1 (8 bases). Trimming stripped 6 bases from V and 12 bases from J, with 18 bases between. Germline values: CDR1 MGHDK, CDR2 SYGVNS. The length of the CDR3 is 13 residues. The CDR3 DNA sequence: TGTGCCAGCAGGCAAACAGGGGGGGGCACTCAGTACTTC. Protein: CASRQTGGGTQYF. Together with reference TRBV25-1 and TRBJ2-4, the CDR3 gives the full variable domain: EADIYQTPRYLVIGTGKKITLECSQTMGHDKMYWYQQDPGMELHLIHYSYGVNSTEKGDLSSESTVSRIRTEHFPLTLESARPSHTSQYLCASRQTGGGTQYFGAGTRLSVL.

The chain carries TRBV10-3 and TRBJ2-5; possible D gene TRBD2, 5 bases. The CDR3 loop spans 14 amino acids. With 6 bases removed from V and 0 bases from J, the gap between germline ends came to 11 bases. The germline V gene encodes CDR1 ENHRY and CDR2 SYGVKD. The CDR3 sequence: CAIRGSLDQETQYF. Here the CDR3 DNA reads TGTGCCATCAGGGGGAGTCTCGACCAAGAGACCCAGTACTTC.

This clonotype was observed at least ten times. The V call is TRBV15, the J call TRBJ2-7; no clear D gene. Germline CDR1 LNHNV, CDR2 YYDKDF (reference sequence). V dropped 3 bases and J dropped 2 bases, with 5 bases sitting between them. The CDR3 is 12 residues long. The CDR3 DNA is TGTGCCACCAGCAGTGCAACCTACGAGCAGTACTTC. Its protein is CATSSATYEQYF.